Following are 18 T cell receptor beta chains from one sample sequenced in a study of CD8 T cell repertoires and HIV-1 epitope variants. TCRdb's table, derived via immunoSEQ multiplex PCR, lists solely in-frame clones and lacks some. The data show over 4,500 clones, about 60% seen once. These TCRs' antigens remain unknown. The sample comprised cultured CD8+ T cells derived from PBMCs. The source of these receptors is a male donor with HIV.

This clone has a single count. This chain uses TRBV6-1 with TRBJ2-5; D is uncertain. The germline V gene encodes CDR1 MNHNS and CDR2 SASEGT. This CDR3 is 15 amino acids long. Trimming pared 6 bases from V and 2 bases from J, leaving 16 bases between. CDR3 in DNA: TGTGCCAGCAGGCCGCCCCTGGGAATTCAAGAGACCCAGTACTTC. Translated, it gives CASRPPLGIQETQYF.

The CDR3 loop reads CASSLVGGGAYEQYF. CDR3 in DNA: TGTGCCAGCAGCTTAGTGGGCGGGGGTGCCTACGAGCAGTACTTC. This chain joins TRBV7-4 and TRBJ2-7; 7 nucleotides match TRBD2. V lost 1 base and J lost 2; bases outside the gene matches: 5. The CDR3 covers 15 residues. Germline V CDR1 and CDR2: SGHVT, SQSDAQ.

A few counts support this clone. The chain links TRBV2 to TRBJ1-5; 8 bases line up with TRBD1. J was trimmed by 4 bases and V by 4 bases; bases with no gene match: 6. The CDR3 is 15 amino acids. Germline V CDR1 and CDR2: SNHLY, FYNNEI. CDR3 in amino acids: CASSADRVVNQPQHF. CDR3 DNA: TGTGCCAGCAGTGCGGACAGGGTGGTTAATCAGCCCCAGCATTTT.

In DNA, the CDR3 is TGTGCCAGCAGTTCGACTAGCGGAAGCACAGATACGCAGTATTTT. This codes for CASSSTSGSTDTQYF. This chain uses TRBV6-5 with TRBJ2-3; 9 bases are a match to TRBD2. The CDR3 consists of 15 residues. The ends lost 4 bases at V and 0 bases at J; junction bases unmatched: 2. Germline CDR1 MNHEY, CDR2 SVGAGI.

V usage is TRBV29-1 and J usage is TRBJ2-5; 7 nucleotides agree with TRBD2. V was pared by 5 bases and J by 11 bases, with 5 bases of the junction left unmatched. This CDR3 region has 10 residues. Germline CDR1 reads SQVTM; CDR2 reads ANQGSEA. The CDR3: CSVRGGIQYF. DNA for the CDR3: TGCAGCGTTAGGGGAGGGATTCAGTACTTC.

The J gene is TRBJ1-1, the V gene TRBV4-1, with a tentative D call TRBD1 (6 bases). Trimming removed 2 bases at V and 3 bases at J, with 13 bases between. Germline V lookup: CDR1 MGHRA, CDR2 YSYEKL. This CDR3 has 15 amino acids. This CDR3 is CASSQRAGEHTEAFF. In DNA, the CDR3 is TGCGCCAGCAGCCAAAGGGCAGGGGAGCACACTGAAGCTTTCTTT.

V usage is TRBV10-3 and J usage is TRBJ2-3; D is possibly TRBD1 or TRBD2 (5 bases each). The germline V gene has CDR1 ENHRY and CDR2 SYGVKD. The ends were cut back, 0 bases at V and 4 bases at J, with 8 bases in the middle. The CDR3 has 14 residues. The CDR3 DNA reads TGTGCCATCAGTGAGTCGATGGGGGCAGATACGCAGTATTTT. Its translation is CAISESMGADTQYF.

CDR3 DNA sequence: TGCGCCAGCAGCTTGGAACAGGGAGGTCAGCCCCAGCATTTT. This translates into CASSLEQGGQPQHF. The chain couples TRBV5-1 to TRBJ1-5; tentative D call: TRBD1 (6 bases). The CDR3 totals 14 residues. In germline, CDR1 is SGHRS, CDR2 YFSETQ. V was pared by 0 bases and J by 6 bases, with 10 bases between.

V is TRBV27 and J is TRBJ2-7; TRBD2 aligns across 11 bases. Germline-derived CDR1 and CDR2 are MNHEY and SMNVEV (reference sequence). V gave up 3 bases and J gave up 4 bases; unmatched junction bases: 2. The CDR3 has 14 amino acids. In nucleotides, the CDR3 is TGTGCCAGCAGTTTGTCTAGCGGGAGGTACGAGCAGTACTTC. It specifies CASSLSSGRYEQYF.

V gene TRBV6-4 combines with J gene TRBJ1-2; 12 bases are a match to TRBD1. CDR1 is MRHNA and CDR2 is SNTAGT in the germline V gene. The length of the CDR3 is 18 residues. The V segment lost 4 bases and the J segment 4 bases; nucleotides outside the gene matches: 13. The CDR3 DNA sequence: TGTGCCAGCAGTGTCCCCCCCAGGGACAGGGGGCTTGTCTATGGCTACACCTTC. Its translation: CASSVPPRDRGLVYGYTF.

V and J are TRBV30 and TRBJ2-7; the match to TRBD1 covers 7 bases. From germline, CDR1 is GTSNPN and CDR2 SVGIG (reference sequence). The CDR3 loop spans 15 amino acids. Losses at the gene ends were 0 bases for V and 2 bases for J; bases not matched to a gene: 7. In nucleotides, the CDR3 is TGTGCCTGGAGTGTAGGGCAGGGGGTTACCTACGAGCAGTACTTC. It codes for CAWSVGQGVTYEQYF. Variable domain in full (rest from reference TRBV30 and TRBJ2-7): SQTIHQWPATLVQPVGSPLSLECTVEGTSNPNLYWYRQAAGRGLQLLFYSVGIGQISSEVPQNLSASRPQDRQFILSSKKLLLSDSGFYLCAWSVGQGVTYEQYFGPGTRLTVT.

The chain is built from TRBV9 and TRBJ1-1, with D perhaps matching TRBD1 (5 bases). This CDR3 spans 17 amino acids. V lost 0 bases and J 3 bases, leaving 18 bases between the germline ends. Germline values: CDR1 SGDLS, CDR2 YYNGEE. The CDR3 is CASSVGGSGGEDTEAFF. The CDR3 DNA follows: TGTGCCAGCAGCGTAGGAGGCAGCGGGGGTGAGGACACTGAAGCTTTCTTT.

The chain has TRBV19 and TRBJ1-2; perhaps TRBD1 as D (6 bases). V lost 1 base, J lost 8 bases, and 23 bases lay in between. Germline CDR1 LNHDA, CDR2 SQIVND (reference sequence). The CDR3 is made up of 17 amino acids. The DNA of the CDR3 is TGTGCCAGTAGTATAGTCGACAGGCCGGACGCCGATGGGGGCTACACCTTC. The encoded protein is CASSIVDRPDADGGYTF.

The chain joins TRBV6-4 to TRBJ2-2; TRBD1 might be the D (6 bases). CDR1 and CDR2 from the germline V gene are MRHNA and SNTAGT. Trimming shortened V by 4 bases and J by 3 bases, and 6 bases separated the two germline ends. The CDR3 is 13 residues long. The CDR3 bases are TGTGCCAGCAGTGCAGGGGACACCGGGGAGCTGTTTTTT. As protein: CASSAGDTGELFF.

The J gene is TRBJ2-3, the V gene TRBV7-6; TRBD2 matches at 14 bases. The CDR3 loop spans 20 amino acids. Germline values: CDR1 SGHVS, CDR2 FNYEAQ. V lost 6 bases to trimming and J lost 1 base; unmatched junction nucleotides: 15. The DNA of the CDR3 is TGTGCCAGCAGTGCCATACCGGGACTAGCGGGAGTTGAGGGCACAGATACGCAGTATTTT. As protein: CASSAIPGLAGVEGTDTQYF. Drawing the rest from reference TRBV7-6 and TRBJ2-3, the complete variable domain is GAGVSQSPRYKVTKRGQDVALRCDPISGHVSLYWYRQALGQGPEFLTYFNYEAQQDKSGLPNDRFSAERPEGSISTLTIQRTEQRDSAMYRCASSAIPGLAGVEGTDTQYFGPGTRLTVL.

In DNA, the CDR3 is TGTGCCAGCTTTCCGGGACAGGCTACACACTCTGGAAACACCATATATTTT. Protein: CASFPGQATHSGNTIYF. The chain links TRBV5-6 to TRBJ1-3, with TRBD1 matching over 8 bases. Germline V CDR1 and CDR2: SGHDT, YYEEEE. V was pared by 7 bases and J by 0 bases, with 12 bases of the junction left unmatched. The CDR3 has 17 amino acids.

The chain employs TRBV5-6 and TRBJ2-2; tentative D call: TRBD2 (6 bases). Germline V CDR1 and CDR2: SGHDT, YYEEEE. CDR3 length: 18 residues. Trimming shortened V by 3 bases and J by 3 bases, and 21 bases separated the two germline ends. The CDR3 DNA is TGTGCCAGCAGCTATGGGAGGCTAGAATATAGCGACACCGGGGAGCTGTTTTTT. This gives the protein CASSYGRLEYSDTGELFF.

The chain links TRBV30 to TRBJ1-2; 8 bases are shared with TRBD1. Per the germline V gene, CDR1 is GTSNPN and CDR2 is SVGIG (reference sequence). The V gene end was trimmed by 4 bases and the J gene end by 4 bases; junction bases not matched to a gene: 5. The CDR3 totals 13 residues. The CDR3 region has the DNA TGTGCCTGGACCACTGACAGGGGCTATGGCTACACCTTC. Protein product: CAWTTDRGYGYTF.